This note documents a single TCR beta chain sequence. CDR3 length equals 15 residues. Germline CDR1 reads SGHTA; CDR2 reads FQGTGA. The V gene end was trimmed by 4 bases and the J gene end by 0 bases; junction bases not matched to a gene: 0. The sample originates from a study of control samples from healthy donors and cancer patients. TCRdb's copy holds only in-frame clones and misses some; the assay was immunoSEQ multiplex PCR. The repertoire has 82,000 or so clones, about 94% of them found once; the top ten carry around 4.9%. The sequenced sample consisted of blood. The sequence derives from a woman in her late teens or twenties in good health. The V and J genes are TRBV7-3 and TRBJ2-3, with 11 nucleotides matching TRBD2. This CDR3 is CASSSSGGSTDTQYF. CDR3 nucleotides: TGTGCCAGCAGCTCTAGCGGGGGGAGCACAGATACGCAGTATTTT.